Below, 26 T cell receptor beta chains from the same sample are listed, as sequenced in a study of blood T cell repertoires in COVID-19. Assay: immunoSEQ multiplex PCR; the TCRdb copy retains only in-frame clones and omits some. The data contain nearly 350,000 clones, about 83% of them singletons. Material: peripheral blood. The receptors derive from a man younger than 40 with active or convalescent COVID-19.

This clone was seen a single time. In nucleotides, the CDR3 is TGCGCCAGCAGCCAAGATTGGGCCCGTCGGTACAATGAGCAGTTCTTC. It encodes CASSQDWARRYNEQFF. The chain uses TRBV4-1 and TRBJ2-1; D gene unclear. Deletions cut 0 bases from V and 4 bases from J, with 13 bases between. The germline V gene has CDR1 MGHRA and CDR2 YSYEKL. The CDR3 is 16 residues long.

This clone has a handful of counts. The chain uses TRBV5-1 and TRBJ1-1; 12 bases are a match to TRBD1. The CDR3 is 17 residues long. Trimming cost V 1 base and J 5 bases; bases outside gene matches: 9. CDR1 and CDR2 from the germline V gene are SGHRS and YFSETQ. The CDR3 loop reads CASSLWGTGGAGTEAFF. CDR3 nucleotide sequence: TGCGCCAGCAGCTTGTGGGGGACAGGGGGCGCAGGGACTGAAGCTTTCTTT.

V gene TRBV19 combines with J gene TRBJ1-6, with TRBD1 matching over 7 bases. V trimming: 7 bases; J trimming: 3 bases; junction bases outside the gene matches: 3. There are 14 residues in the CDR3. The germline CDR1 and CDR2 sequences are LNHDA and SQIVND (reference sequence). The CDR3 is CASTDRVYNSPLHF. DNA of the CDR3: TGTGCCAGTACCGACAGGGTCTATAATTCACCCCTCCACTTT.

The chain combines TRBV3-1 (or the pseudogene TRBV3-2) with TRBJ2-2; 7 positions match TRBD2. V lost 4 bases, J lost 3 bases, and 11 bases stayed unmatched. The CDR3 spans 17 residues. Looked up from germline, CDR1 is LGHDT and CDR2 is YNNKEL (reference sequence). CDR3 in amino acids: CASSPSGAGRDTGELFF. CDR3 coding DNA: TGTGCCAGCAGCCCTTCGGGAGCGGGACGTGACACCGGGGAGCTGTTTTTT.

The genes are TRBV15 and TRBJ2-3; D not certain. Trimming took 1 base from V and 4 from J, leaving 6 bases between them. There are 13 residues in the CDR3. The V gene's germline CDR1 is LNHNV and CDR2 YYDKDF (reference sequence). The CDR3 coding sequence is TGTGCCACCAGCAGAGCCCTCTCAGATACGCAGTATTTT. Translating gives CATSRALSDTQYF.

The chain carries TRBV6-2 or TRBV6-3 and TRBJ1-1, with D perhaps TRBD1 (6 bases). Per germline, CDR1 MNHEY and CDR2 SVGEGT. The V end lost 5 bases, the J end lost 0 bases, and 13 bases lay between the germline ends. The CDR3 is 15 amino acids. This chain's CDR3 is CASSNGQILNTEAFF. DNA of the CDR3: TGTGCCAGCAGTAACGGACAGATCCTGAACACTGAAGCTTTCTTT.

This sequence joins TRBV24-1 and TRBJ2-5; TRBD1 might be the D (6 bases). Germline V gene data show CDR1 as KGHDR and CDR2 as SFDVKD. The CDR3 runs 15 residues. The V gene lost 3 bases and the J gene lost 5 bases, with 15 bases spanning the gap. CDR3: CATSDGGQLGETQYF. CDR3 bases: TGTGCCACCAGTGATGGGGGACAACTAGGGGAGACCCAGTACTTC.

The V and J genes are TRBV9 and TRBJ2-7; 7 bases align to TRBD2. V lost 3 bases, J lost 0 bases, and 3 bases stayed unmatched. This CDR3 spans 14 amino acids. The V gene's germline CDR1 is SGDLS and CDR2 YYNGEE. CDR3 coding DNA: TGTGCCAGCAGCGACGGGGGGAGCTCCTACGAGCAGTACTTC. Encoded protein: CASSDGGSSYEQYF.

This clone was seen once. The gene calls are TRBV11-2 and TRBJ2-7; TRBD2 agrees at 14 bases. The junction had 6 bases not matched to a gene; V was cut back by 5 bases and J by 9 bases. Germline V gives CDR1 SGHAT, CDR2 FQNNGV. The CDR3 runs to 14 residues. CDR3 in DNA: TGTGCCAGCAGCCAGGGACTAGCGGGAGTGAGGCAGTACTTC. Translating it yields CASSQGLAGVRQYF.

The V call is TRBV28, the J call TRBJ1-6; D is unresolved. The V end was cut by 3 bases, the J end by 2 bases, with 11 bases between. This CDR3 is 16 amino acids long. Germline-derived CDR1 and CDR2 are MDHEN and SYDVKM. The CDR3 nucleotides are TGTGCCAGCAGTTTTCAGAGGTCCCCCTATAATTCACCCCTCCACTTT. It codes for CASSFQRSPYNSPLHF.

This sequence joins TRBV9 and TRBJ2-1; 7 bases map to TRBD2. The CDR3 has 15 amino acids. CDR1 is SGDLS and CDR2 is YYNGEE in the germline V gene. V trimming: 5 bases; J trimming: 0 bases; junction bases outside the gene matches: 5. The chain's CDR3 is CASSKAGNSYNEQFF. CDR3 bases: TGTGCCAGCAGTAAAGCGGGGAACTCCTACAATGAGCAGTTCTTC.

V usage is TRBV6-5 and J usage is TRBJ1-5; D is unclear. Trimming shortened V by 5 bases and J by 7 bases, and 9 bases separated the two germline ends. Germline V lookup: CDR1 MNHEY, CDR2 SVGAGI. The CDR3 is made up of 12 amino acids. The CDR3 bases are TGTGCCAGCAGTCAGGCCAACCAGCCCCAGCATTTT. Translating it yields CASSQANQPQHF.

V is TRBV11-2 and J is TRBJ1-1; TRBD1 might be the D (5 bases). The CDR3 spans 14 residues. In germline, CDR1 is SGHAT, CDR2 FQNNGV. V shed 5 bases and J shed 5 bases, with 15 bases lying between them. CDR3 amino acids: CASSPSGGRTEAFF. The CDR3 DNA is TGTGCCAGCAGCCCGTCGGGGGGTAGGACTGAAGCTTTCTTT.

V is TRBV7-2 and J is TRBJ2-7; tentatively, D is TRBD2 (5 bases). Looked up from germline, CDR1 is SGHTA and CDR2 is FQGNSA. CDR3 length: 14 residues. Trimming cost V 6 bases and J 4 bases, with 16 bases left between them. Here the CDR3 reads CASSMDGGFYEQYF. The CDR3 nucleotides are TGTGCCAGCAGTATGGACGGAGGTTTTTACGAGCAGTACTTC.

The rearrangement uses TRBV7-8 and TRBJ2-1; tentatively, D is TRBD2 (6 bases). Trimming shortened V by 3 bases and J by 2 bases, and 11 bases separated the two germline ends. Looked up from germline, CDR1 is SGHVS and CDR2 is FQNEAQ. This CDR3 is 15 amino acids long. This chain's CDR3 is CASSFLSSAYNEQFF. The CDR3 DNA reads TGTGCCAGCAGCTTCTTGTCTAGCGCCTACAATGAGCAGTTCTTC.

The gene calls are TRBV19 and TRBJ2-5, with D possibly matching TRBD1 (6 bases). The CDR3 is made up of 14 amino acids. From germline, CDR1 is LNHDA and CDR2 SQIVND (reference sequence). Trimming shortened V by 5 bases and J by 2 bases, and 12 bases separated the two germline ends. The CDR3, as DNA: TGTGCCAGTAGTGTAAACAGGGCACAAGAGACCCAGTACTTC. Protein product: CASSVNRAQETQYF.

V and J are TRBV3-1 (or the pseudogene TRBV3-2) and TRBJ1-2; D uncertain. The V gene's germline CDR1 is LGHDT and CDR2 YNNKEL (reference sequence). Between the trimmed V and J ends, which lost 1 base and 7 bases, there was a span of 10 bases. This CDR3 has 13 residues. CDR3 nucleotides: TGTGCCAGCAGCCAAGCCCGGGTGGCTGGCTACACCTTC. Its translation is CASSQARVAGYTF.

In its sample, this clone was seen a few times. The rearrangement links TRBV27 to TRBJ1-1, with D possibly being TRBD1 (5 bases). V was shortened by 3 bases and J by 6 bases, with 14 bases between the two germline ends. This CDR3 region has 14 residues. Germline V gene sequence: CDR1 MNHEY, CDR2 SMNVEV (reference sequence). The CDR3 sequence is CASSFWEVGAEAFF. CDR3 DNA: TGTGCCAGCAGTTTTTGGGAGGTAGGGGCTGAAGCTTTCTTT.

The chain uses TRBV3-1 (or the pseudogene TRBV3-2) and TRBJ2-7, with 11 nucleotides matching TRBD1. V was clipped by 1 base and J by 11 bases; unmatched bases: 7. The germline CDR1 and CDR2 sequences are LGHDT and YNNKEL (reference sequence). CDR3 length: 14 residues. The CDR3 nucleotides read TGTGCCAGCAGCCAAGTCCCGGGACAGGGGGGGGAGTACTTC. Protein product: CASSQVPGQGGEYF.

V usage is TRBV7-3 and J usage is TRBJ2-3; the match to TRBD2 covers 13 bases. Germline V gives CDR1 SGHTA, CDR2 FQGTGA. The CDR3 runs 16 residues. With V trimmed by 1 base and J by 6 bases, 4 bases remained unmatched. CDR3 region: CASSLIGTSGDDTQYF. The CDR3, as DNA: TGTGCCAGCAGCTTAATCGGGACTAGCGGGGATGATACGCAGTATTTT.

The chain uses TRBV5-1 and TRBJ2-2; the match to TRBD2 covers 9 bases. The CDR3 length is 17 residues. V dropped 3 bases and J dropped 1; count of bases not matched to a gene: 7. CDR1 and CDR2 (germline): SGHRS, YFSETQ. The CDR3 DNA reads TGCGCCAGCAGCTGGGCCTCGACTAGCGGGAACACCGGGGAGCTGTTTTTT. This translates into CASSWASTSGNTGELFF. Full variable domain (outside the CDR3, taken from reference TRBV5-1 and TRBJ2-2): KAGVTQTPRYLIKTRGQQVTLSCSPISGHRSVSWYQQTPGQGLQFLFEYFSETQRNKGNFPGRFSGRQFSNSRSEMNVSTLELGDSALYLCASSWASTSGNTGELFFGEGSRLTVL.

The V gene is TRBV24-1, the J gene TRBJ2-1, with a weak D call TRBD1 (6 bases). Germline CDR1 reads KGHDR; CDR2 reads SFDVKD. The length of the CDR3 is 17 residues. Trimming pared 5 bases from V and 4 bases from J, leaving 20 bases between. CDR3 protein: CATSGPTGPDTYNEQFF. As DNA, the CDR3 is TGTGCCACCAGTGGCCCGACAGGTCCCGACACTTACAATGAGCAGTTCTTC.

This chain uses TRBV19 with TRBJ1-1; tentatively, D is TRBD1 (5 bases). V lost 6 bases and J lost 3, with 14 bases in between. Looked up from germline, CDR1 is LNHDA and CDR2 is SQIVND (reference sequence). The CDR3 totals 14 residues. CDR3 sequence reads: CASSGGAGHTEAFF. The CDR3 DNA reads TGTGCCAGTAGCGGTGGGGCTGGACACACTGAAGCTTTCTTT.

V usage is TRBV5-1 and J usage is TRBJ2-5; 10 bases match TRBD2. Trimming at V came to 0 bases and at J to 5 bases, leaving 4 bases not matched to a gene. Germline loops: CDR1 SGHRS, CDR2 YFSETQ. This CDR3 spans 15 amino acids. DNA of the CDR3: TGCGCCAGCAGCTTGGTACTAGCGGGGCGGGAGACCCAGTACTTC. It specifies CASSLVLAGRETQYF.

CDR3 bases: TGTGCCAGTAGTATCTACAGGGTCGGCACTGAAGCTTTCTTT. Translation: CASSIYRVGTEAFF. V is TRBV19 and J is TRBJ1-1; D possibly corresponds to TRBD1 (6 bases). The CDR3 spans 14 residues. V was cut by 3 bases and J by 4 bases, with 12 bases left in between. Germline CDR1 and CDR2: LNHDA and SQIVND (reference sequence).

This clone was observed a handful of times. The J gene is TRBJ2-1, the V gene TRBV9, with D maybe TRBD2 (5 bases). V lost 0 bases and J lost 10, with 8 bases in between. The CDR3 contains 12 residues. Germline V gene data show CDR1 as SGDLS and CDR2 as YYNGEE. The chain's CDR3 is CASSVGTGEQFF. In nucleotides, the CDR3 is TGTGCCAGCAGCGTAGGGACTGGGGAGCAGTTCTTC.